This passage covers 7 T cell receptor beta chains from one sample sequenced in a study of T cells after yellow fever vaccination. TCRdb itself ran the 5' RACE reads through MiXCR, one entry per CDR3 protein. The repertoire consists of 60,000 to 85,000 distinct CDR3 sequences, with approximately 6.9% occurring once and the leading ten covering about 32%. Here the sequenced sample was CD8+ T cells sorted from PBMCs, taken less than 6 days after the first yellow fever vaccination. These TCRs come from a man in his late teens or twenties who received the YFV17D yellow fever vaccine.

The chain has TRBV4-1 and TRBJ2-1; 10 bases match TRBD2. Germline CDR1 reads MGHRA; CDR2 reads YSYEKL. The CDR3 totals 19 residues. Trimming at V came to 1 base and at J to 4 bases, leaving 13 bases not matched to a gene. DNA for the CDR3: TGCGCCAGCAGCCAAGGGAGTCCTCGAGCGGGGGGGCCTTACAATGAGCAGTTCTTC. This sequence encodes CASSQGSPRAGGPYNEQFF.

This clonotype has a count of ten or more. The V call is TRBV4-2, the J call TRBJ2-1; 9 positions agree with TRBD2. The V and J ends lost 6 bases and 1 base, in that order; junction bases with no gene match: 7. Germline V CDR1 and CDR2: LGHNA, YNFKEQ. This CDR3 is built from 16 residues. Here the CDR3 DNA reads TGTGCCAGCAGATCGCGCGGGGGGGAATCCTACAATGAGCAGTTCTTC. As protein: CASRSRGGESYNEQFF.

This clonotype was counted only a few times. The rearrangement joins TRBV14 to TRBJ2-7; no reliable D call. The length of the CDR3 is 13 residues. Trimming took 0 bases from V and 6 from J, leaving 9 bases between them. Germline lookup yields CDR1 SGHDN and CDR2 FVKESK. CDR3 region: CASSQDFGSEQYV. The CDR3 coding sequence is TGTGCCAGCAGCCAAGATTTCGGGTCCGAGCAGTACGTC.

This clonotype was seen at least ten times. The chain recombines TRBV29-1 with TRBJ1-1, with no clear D. The CDR3 consists of 11 residues. The V end was cut by 7 bases, the J end by 3 bases, with 9 bases between. CDR1 SQVTM and CDR2 ANQGSEA come from the germline V gene. CDR3 DNA: TGCAGCGCGATGGTGGACACTGAAGCTTTCTTT. Translating gives CSAMVDTEAFF. The full variable domain, rest sourced from reference TRBV29-1 and TRBJ1-1, is SAVISQKPSRDICQRGTSLTIQCQVDSQVTMMFWYRQQPGQSLTLIATANQGSEATYESGFVIDKFPISRPNLTFSTLTVSNMSPEDSSIYLCSAMVDTEAFFGQGTRLTVV.

A few counts support this clonotype. This chain joins TRBV10-3 and TRBJ2-1; tentative D call: TRBD1 (5 bases). Germline CDR1 and CDR2: ENHRY and SYGVKD. The V end lost 4 bases, the J end lost 3 bases, and 10 bases lay between the germline ends. The CDR3 contains 14 residues. The CDR3 loop reads CAISVPDIYNEQFF. CDR3 in DNA: TGTGCCATCAGTGTTCCGGACATCTACAATGAGCAGTTCTTC.

Remarks on this clonotype: One end of the junction varies from germline; a read error may be responsible. V is TRBV20-1 and J is TRBJ2-5, with 8 bases that match TRBD2. From germline, CDR1 is DFQATT and CDR2 SNEGSKA (reference sequence). This CDR3 has 17 amino acids. The CDR3 region has the DNA TGCTGTGCTAGAGGCCCGGGGGCTAGCGGGCCCCAAGAGACCCAGTACTTC. Translating gives CCARGPGASGPQETQYF.

J is TRBJ2-1 and V is TRBV29-1; D ambiguous. The V end was cut by 4 bases, the J end by 8 bases, with 6 bases between. Germline loops: CDR1 SQVTM, CDR2 ANQGSEA. CDR3 length equals 10 residues. CDR3 protein: CSVGSYEQFF. The CDR3 bases are TGCAGCGTTGGTTCCTATGAGCAGTTCTTC.